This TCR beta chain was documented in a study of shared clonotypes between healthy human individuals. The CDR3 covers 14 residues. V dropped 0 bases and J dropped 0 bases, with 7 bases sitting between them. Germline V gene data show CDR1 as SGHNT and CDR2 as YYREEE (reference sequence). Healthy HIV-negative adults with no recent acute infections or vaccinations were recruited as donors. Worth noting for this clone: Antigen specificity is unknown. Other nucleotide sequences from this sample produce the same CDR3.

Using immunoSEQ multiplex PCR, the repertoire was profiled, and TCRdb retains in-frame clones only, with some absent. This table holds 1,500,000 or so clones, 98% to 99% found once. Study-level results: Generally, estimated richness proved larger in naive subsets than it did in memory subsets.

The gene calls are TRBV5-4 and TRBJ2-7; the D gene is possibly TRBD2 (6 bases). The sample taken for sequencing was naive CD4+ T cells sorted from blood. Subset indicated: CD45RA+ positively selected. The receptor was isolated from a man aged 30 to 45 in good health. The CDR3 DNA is TGTGCCAGCAGCTTGGACGGGGGCTCCTACGAGCAGTACTTC. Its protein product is CASSLDGGSYEQYF.